Listed below are T cell receptor beta chains from one sample, sequenced in a study of blood T cell repertoires in COVID-19. TCRdb's copy holds only in-frame clones and misses some; the assay was immunoSEQ multiplex PCR. The data hold roughly 200,000 clones, with approximately 85% observed a single time. The sample consisted of peripheral blood. These receptors originate from a human donor with active or convalescent COVID-19. The donor label of this sample is uncertain. Both conserved end residues are part of each CDR3.

V,CDR3
TRBV30,CAWSPNRNTEAFF
TRBV7-2,CASSPSTASYEQYF
TRBV3-1/TRBV3-2,CASSQVTGTGGHEQYF
TRBV3-1/TRBV3-2,CASSSRMGQGLYF
TRBV5-1,CASSPGTASLEAFF
TRBV27,CASSLDVTGLYGYTF
TRBV4-2,CASSQAIDRGNSPLHF
TRBV7-9,CASSLSGTPDF
TRBV5-4,CASSFPSGGAQETQYF
TRBV28,CASSLSKWSSYNSPLHF
TRBV6-4,CASSRDFYNEQFF
TRBV10-2,CASSRGGLMNTEAFF
TRBV9,CASSDGTSGRYNGELFF
TRBV5-4,CASSLSSGHTYEQYF
TRBV19,CASSSEGEWTGSEQYF
TRBV3-1/TRBV3-2,CASSHQTYEQYF
TRBV6-6,CASSYPSSGGADEQFF
TRBV10-3,CAISDPTGSGGYTF
TRBV24-1,CATRTGSASGELFF
TRBV2,CASSDRVGNQPQHF
TRBV28,CASSPISGGQETQYF
TRBV24-1,CATSDAPGGQYF
TRBV4-3,CASSQDGTRLAKNIQYF
TRBV18,CASSPPSRGAEQYF
TRBV27,CASSRRTGSEQYF
TRBV11-3,CASSFPGGGAEQFF
TRBV16,CASSPDRGFYQPQHF
TRBV7-9,CASSHQELKNTEAFF
TRBV29-1,CSVGGQGNTDTQYF
TRBV15,CATSKGASGGTDTQYF
TRBV15,CATSGVGTRTSGRQYNEQFF
TRBV30,CAWSSLGQGYYEQYF
TRBV12-3/TRBV12-4,CASSFERNYGYTF
TRBV11-3,CASSSGGSSAYEQYF
TRBV27,CASSLSIGSIARRTQYF
TRBV7-9,CASSYNRQGLDGYTF
TRBV7-2,CASSLLWRVAGNEQFF
TRBV10-3,CATRTSGRGNEQFF
TRBV6-1,CASSEASGGAVDTQYF
TRBV30,CAWSGKGAGEEKLFF
TRBV28,CASSRRGARNQPQHF
TRBV30,CAWSLLAGLGDTQYF
TRBV2,CASSEASSGGNEQFF
TRBV7-2,CASSPLLLFAEITQYF
TRBV4-3,CASSLTGLGDNEQFF
TRBV19,CASTSAPGLAGGPYEQYF
TRBV23-1,CASSQIMRMQGFQFDGYTF